The 2 T cell receptor beta chains below all came from one sample that was sequenced in a study of PD-1 blockade in classical Hodgkin lymphoma. Method: immunoSEQ multiplex PCR; TCRdb's copy keeps in-frame clones and lacks some. This table has roughly 50,000 clones, roughly 86% appearing once. Stated time point: cycle 4 day 1 (C4D1), after more than five weeks of nivolumab. Each patient relapsed following autologous stem cell transplantation, and prior brentuximab vedotin exposure differed. The starting material was peripheral blood mononuclear cells (PBMCs), obtained before the fourth cycle of nivolumab. These receptors all stem from a human donor with classical Hodgkin lymphoma.

This clone was recorded once. The chain carries TRBV10-3 and TRBJ1-4; 8 bases map to TRBD1. Unmatched junction bases numbered 5, after V lost 4 bases and J lost 7 bases. The CDR3 runs 14 residues. Germline V lookup: CDR1 ENHRY, CDR2 SYGVKD. The CDR3 sequence: CAISVGQGPEKLFF. The CDR3 DNA reads as TGTGCCATCAGTGTCGGACAGGGCCCTGAAAAACTGTTTTTT.

Written as DNA, the CDR3 is TGTGCCAGCAGCTTCGTACAGGGGCCCTCCTACGAGCAGTACTTC. Protein sequence: CASSFVQGPSYEQYF. V is TRBV7-8 and J is TRBJ2-7, with TRBD1 matching 7 bases. This CDR3 contains 15 residues. In germline, CDR1 is SGHVS, CDR2 FQNEAQ. Trimming removed 3 bases from V and 0 bases from J; junction bases left unmatched: 5.